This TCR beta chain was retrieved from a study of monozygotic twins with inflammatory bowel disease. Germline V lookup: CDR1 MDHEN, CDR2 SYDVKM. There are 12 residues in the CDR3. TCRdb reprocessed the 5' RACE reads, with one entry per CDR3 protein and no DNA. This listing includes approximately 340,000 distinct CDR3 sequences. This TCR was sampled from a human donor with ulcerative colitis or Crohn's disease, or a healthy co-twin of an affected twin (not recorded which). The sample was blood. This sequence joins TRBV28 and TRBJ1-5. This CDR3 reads CASSFAGQPQHF.